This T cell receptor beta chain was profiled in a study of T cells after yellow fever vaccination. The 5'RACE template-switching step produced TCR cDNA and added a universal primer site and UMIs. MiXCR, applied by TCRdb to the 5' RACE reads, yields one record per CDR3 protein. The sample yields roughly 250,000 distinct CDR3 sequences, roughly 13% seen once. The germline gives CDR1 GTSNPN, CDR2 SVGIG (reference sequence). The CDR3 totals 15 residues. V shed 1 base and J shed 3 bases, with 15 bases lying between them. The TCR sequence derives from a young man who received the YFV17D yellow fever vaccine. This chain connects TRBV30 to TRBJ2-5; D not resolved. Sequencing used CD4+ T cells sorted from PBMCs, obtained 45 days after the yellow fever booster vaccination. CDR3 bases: TGTGCCTGGAGTGCCCTCAGGCCGCGTAAAGAGACCCAGTACTTC. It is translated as CAWSALRPRKETQYF.